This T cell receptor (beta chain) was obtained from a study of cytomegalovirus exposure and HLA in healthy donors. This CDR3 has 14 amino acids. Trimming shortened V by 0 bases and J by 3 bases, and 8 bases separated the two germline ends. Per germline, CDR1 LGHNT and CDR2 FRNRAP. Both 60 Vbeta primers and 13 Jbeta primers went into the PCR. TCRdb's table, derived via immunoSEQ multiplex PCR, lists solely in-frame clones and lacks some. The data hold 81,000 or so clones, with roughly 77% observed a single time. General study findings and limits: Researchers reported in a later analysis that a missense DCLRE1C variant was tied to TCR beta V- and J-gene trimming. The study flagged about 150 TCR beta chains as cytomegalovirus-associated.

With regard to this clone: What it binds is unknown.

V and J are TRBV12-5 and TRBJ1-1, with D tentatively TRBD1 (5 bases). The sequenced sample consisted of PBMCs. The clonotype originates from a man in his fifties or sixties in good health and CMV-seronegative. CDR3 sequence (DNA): TGTGCTAGTGGTTTGGTCGGCAGGGACACTGAAGCTTTCTTT. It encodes CASGLVGRDTEAFF.